This TCR beta chain stems from a study of CD8+ T cells in alopecia areata. Overall study findings and caveats: Scalp samples also contribute reads from the resident alphabeta T cells found in normal skin. The study found higher clonality in lesional than normal scalp, especially in alopecia totalis/universalis.

For this clone: The antigen remains undetermined.

CDR3 length: 15 amino acids. Germline CDR1 is SGHDN and CDR2 is FVKESK. Trimming shortened V by 0 bases and J by 0 bases, and 8 bases separated the two germline ends. The sequencing template was cDNA reverse transcribed from extracted RNA. Sequenced by immunoSEQ multiplex PCR; TCRdb stores in-frame clones only, minus some. The repertoire holds around 200,000 clones, with approximately 62% as singletons. The chain carries TRBV14 and TRBJ2-5; D unclear. This TCR derives from a human donor with alopecia areata. The sequencing used CD4+ T cells sorted from blood, collected at week 0. The CDR3 is CASSQDRVYQETQYF. CDR3 in DNA: TGTGCCAGCAGCCAAGACCGAGTGTACCAAGAGACCCAGTACTTC.